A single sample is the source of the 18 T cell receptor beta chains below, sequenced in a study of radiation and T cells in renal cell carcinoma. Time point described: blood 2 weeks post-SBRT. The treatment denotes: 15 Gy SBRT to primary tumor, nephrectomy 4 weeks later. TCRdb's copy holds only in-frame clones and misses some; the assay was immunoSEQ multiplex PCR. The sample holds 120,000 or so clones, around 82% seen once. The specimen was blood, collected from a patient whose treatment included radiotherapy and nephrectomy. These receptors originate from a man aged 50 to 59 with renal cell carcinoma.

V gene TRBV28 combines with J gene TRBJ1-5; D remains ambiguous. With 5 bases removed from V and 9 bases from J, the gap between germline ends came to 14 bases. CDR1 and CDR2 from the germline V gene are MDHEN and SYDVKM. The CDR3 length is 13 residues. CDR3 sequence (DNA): TGTGCCAGCAGTCCCCAAACCCGTTTGCCCCAGCATTTT. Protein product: CASSPQTRLPQHF.

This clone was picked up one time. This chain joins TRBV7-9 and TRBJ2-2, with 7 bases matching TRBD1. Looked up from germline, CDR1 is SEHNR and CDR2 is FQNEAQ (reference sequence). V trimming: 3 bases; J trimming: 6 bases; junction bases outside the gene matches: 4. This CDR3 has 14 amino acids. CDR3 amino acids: CASSLGQWAGELFF. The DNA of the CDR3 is TGTGCCAGCAGCTTGGGACAGTGGGCCGGGGAGCTGTTTTTT.

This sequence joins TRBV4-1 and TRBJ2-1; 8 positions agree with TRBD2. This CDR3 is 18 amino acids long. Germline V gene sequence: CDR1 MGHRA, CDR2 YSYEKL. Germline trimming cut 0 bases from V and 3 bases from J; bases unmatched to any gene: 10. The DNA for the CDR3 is TGCGCCAGCAGCCAAGATTGGGCGGGGGGCTCAGTCTACAATGAGCAGTTCTTC. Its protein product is CASSQDWAGGSVYNEQFF.

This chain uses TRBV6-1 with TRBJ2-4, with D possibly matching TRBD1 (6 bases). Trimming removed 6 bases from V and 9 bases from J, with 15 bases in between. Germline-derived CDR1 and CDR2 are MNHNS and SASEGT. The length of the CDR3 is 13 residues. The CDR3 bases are TGTGCCAGCAGCCGAACAGGGTATCCCATTCAGTACTTC. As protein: CASSRTGYPIQYF.

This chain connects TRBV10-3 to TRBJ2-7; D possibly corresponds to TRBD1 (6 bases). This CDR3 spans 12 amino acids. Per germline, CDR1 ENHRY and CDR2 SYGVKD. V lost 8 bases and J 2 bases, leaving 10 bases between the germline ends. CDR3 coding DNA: TGTGCCATCGCCCGGGACACCTACGAGCAGTACTTC. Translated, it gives CAIARDTYEQYF.

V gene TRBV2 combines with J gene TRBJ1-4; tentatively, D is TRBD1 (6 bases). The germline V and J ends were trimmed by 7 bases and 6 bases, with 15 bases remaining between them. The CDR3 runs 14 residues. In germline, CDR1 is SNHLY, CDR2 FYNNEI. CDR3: CASNRGAMDEKLFF. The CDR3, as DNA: TGTGCCAGCAATCGGGGGGCGATGGATGAAAAACTGTTTTTT.

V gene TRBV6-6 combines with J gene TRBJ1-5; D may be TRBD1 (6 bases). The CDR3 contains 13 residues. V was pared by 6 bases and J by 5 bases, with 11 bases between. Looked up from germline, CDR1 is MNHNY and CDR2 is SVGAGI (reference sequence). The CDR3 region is CASRFNRDQPQHF. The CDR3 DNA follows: TGTGCCAGCAGATTCAACAGGGATCAGCCCCAGCATTTT.

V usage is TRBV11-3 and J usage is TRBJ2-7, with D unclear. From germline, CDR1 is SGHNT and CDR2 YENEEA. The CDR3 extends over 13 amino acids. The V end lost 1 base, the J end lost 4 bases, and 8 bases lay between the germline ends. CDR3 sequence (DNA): TGTGCCAGCAGCTTAGGGTATGGATACGAGCAGTACTTC. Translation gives CASSLGYGYEQYF. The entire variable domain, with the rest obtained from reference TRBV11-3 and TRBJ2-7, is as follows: EAGVVQSPRYKIIEKKQPVAFWCNPISGHNTLYWYLQNLGQGPELLIRYENEEAVDDSQLPKDRFSAERLKGVDSTLKIQPAELGDSAVYLCASSLGYGYEQYFGPGTRLTVT.

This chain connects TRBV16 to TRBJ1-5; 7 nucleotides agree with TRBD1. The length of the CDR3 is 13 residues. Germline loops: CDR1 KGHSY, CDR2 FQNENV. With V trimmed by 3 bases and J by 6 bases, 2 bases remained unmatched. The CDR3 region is CASSHGQAQPQHF. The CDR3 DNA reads TGTGCCAGCAGCCATGGACAGGCTCAGCCCCAGCATTTT.

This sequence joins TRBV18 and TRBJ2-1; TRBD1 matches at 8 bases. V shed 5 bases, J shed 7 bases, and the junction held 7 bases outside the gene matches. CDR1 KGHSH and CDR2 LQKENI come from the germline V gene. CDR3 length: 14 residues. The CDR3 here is CASSRGQGGNEQFF. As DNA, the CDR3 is TGTGCCAGCTCAAGAGGACAGGGAGGAAATGAGCAGTTCTTC.

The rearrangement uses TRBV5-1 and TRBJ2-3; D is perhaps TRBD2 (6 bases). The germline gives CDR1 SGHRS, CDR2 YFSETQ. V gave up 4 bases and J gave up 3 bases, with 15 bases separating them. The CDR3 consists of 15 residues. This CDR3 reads CASSRDLLSTDTQYF. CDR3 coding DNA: TGCGCCAGCAGCCGGGACTTATTGAGTACAGATACGCAGTATTTT.

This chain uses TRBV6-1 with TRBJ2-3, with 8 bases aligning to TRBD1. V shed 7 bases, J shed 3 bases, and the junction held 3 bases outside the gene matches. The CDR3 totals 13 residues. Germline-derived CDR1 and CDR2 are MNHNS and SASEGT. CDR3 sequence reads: CASMQGATDTQYF. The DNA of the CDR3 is TGTGCCAGCATGCAGGGGGCGACAGATACGCAGTATTTT.

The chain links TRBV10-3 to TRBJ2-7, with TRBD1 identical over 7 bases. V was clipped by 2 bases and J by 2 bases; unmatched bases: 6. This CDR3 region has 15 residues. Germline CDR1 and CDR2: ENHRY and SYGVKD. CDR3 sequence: CAISESGQVPYEQYF. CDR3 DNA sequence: TGTGCCATCAGTGAGAGTGGACAGGTTCCCTACGAGCAGTACTTC.

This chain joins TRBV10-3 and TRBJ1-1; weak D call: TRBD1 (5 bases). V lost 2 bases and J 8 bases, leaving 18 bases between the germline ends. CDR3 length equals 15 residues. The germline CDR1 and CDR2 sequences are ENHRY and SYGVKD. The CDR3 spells CAISEQVGGTGEAFF. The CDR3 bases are TGTGCCATCAGTGAGCAGGTCGGGGGAACGGGGGAAGCTTTCTTT.

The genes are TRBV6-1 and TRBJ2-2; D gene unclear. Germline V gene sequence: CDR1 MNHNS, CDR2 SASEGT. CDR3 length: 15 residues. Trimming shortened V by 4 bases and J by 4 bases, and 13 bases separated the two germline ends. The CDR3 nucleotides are TGTGCCAGCAGTGTCAACCTTATGGCCACCGGGGAGCTGTTTTTT. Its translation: CASSVNLMATGELFF.

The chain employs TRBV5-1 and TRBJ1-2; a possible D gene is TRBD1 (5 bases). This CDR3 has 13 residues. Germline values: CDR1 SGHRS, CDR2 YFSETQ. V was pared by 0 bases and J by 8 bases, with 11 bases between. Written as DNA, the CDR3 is TGCGCCAGCAGCTTGGAGGGGATCTCGGGCTACACCTTC. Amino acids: CASSLEGISGYTF.

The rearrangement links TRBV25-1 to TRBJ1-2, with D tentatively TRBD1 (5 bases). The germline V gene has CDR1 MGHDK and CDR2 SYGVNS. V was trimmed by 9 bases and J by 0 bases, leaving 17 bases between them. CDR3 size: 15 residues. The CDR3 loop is CASRAWGPANYGYTF. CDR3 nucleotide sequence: TGTGCCAGTAGGGCTTGGGGCCCAGCTAACTATGGCTACACCTTC.

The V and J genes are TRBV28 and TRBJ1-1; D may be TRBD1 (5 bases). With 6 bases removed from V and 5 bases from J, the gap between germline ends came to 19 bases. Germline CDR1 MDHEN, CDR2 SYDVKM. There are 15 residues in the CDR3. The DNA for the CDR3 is TGTGCCAGCAGGAGCGGGGGAATGGGGATAACTGAAGCTTTCTTT. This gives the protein CASRSGGMGITEAFF.